One sample yielded the 24 T cell receptor beta chains listed below, sequenced in a study of blood T cell repertoires in COVID-19. Sequenced by immunoSEQ multiplex PCR; TCRdb stores in-frame clones only, minus some. In the table there are roughly 100,000 clones, roughly 80% of which are singletons. Sequenced input: peripheral blood. These receptors all come from a woman between 55 and 75 years old with acute or convalescent COVID-19.

In its sample, this clone was seen a few times. The chain joins TRBV15 to TRBJ1-6; no clear D. The CDR3 totals 15 residues. Germline CDR1 reads LNHNV; CDR2 reads YYDKDF (reference sequence). V was pared by 3 bases and J by 10 bases, with 16 bases between. CDR3 nucleotides: TGTGCCACCAGCAGTCTCGCGAGGCCCACGTCACCCCTCCACTTT. Encoded protein: CATSSLARPTSPLHF.

The rearrangement links TRBV5-1 to TRBJ1-1; TRBD1 aligns across 8 bases. Per germline, CDR1 SGHRS and CDR2 YFSETQ. The trim removed 2 bases at V and 4 bases at J, leaving 7 bases unmatched. The CDR3 extends over 15 amino acids. CDR3 protein: CASSLTGQGGTEAFF. The CDR3, as DNA: TGCGCCAGCAGCTTAACCGGACAGGGAGGCACTGAAGCTTTCTTT. Variable domain in full (rest from reference TRBV5-1 and TRBJ1-1): KAGVTQTPRYLIKTRGQQVTLSCSPISGHRSVSWYQQTPGQGLQFLFEYFSETQRNKGNFPGRFSGRQFSNSRSEMNVSTLELGDSALYLCASSLTGQGGTEAFFGQGTRLTVV.

The chain uses TRBV6-2 or TRBV6-3 and TRBJ1-1; D is ambiguous. V was pared by 4 bases and J by 2 bases, with 11 bases between. The germline V gene encodes CDR1 MNHEY and CDR2 SVGEGT. The CDR3 extends over 14 amino acids. The CDR3 loop is CASSSHPVNTEAFF. The CDR3 DNA reads TGTGCCAGCAGTTCACATCCTGTTAACACTGAAGCTTTCTTT.

The genes are TRBV27 and TRBJ2-7, with 8 bases aligning to TRBD1. This CDR3 comprises 12 residues. Trimming removed 6 bases from V and 7 bases from J; junction bases left unmatched: 5. Germline V gives CDR1 MNHEY, CDR2 SMNVEV (reference sequence). This CDR3 is CASRRTGNEQYF. In DNA, the CDR3 is TGTGCCAGCAGACGGACAGGGAATGAGCAGTACTTC.

The V and J genes are TRBV5-4 and TRBJ2-1, with 10 bases that match TRBD2. The CDR3 runs 13 residues. Looked up from germline, CDR1 is SGHNT and CDR2 is YYREEE (reference sequence). The J segment lost 7 bases and the V segment lost 4 bases, leaving 2 bases of the junction unmatched. The DNA for the CDR3 is TGTGCCAGCAGCCGGACTAGCGGAAATGAGCAGTTCTTC. This codes for CASSRTSGNEQFF.

The rearrangement links TRBV14 to TRBJ1-5; unclear D gene. This CDR3 is built from 13 residues. Germline V lookup: CDR1 SGHDN, CDR2 FVKESK. Deletions cut 0 bases from V and 9 bases from J, with 9 bases between. CDR3 protein: CASSQESGRPQHF. Here the CDR3 DNA reads TGTGCCAGCAGCCAAGAATCGGGTAGGCCCCAGCATTTT.

The V gene is TRBV11-2, the J gene TRBJ2-5, with TRBD2 as a possible D gene (6 bases). The CDR3 extends over 13 amino acids. Germline V lookup: CDR1 SGHAT, CDR2 FQNNGV. Trimming left V 4 bases short and J 7 bases short, with 13 bases between. The CDR3 region is CASSSGVLATQYF. The CDR3, as DNA: TGTGCCAGCAGCTCGGGGGTACTGGCGACCCAGTACTTC.

The V gene is TRBV6-1, the J gene TRBJ2-1; D unresolved. V was trimmed by 3 bases and J by 7 bases, leaving 13 bases between them. This CDR3 contains 14 residues. The germline V gene encodes CDR1 MNHNS and CDR2 SASEGT. The CDR3 DNA sequence: TGTGCCAGCAGTGACCCCCGCGGCGGTAATGAGCAGTTCTTC. Protein sequence: CASSDPRGGNEQFF.

The V gene is TRBV5-1, the J gene TRBJ1-2; 10 nucleotides align to TRBD1. This CDR3 is 15 amino acids long. Per the germline V gene, CDR1 is SGHRS and CDR2 is YFSETQ. With V trimmed by 4 bases and J by 2 bases, 5 bases remained unmatched. Here the CDR3 DNA reads TGCGCCAGCAGCGTAAGACAGGGGGCGAACTATGGCTACACCTTC. It specifies CASSVRQGANYGYTF.

This chain uses TRBV5-1 with TRBJ1-1; D gene unclear. Between the trimmed V and J ends, which lost 3 bases and 2 bases, there was a span of 14 bases. Germline V lookup: CDR1 SGHRS, CDR2 YFSETQ. CDR3 size: 15 residues. CDR3 protein: CASSSITRENTEAFF. The DNA for the CDR3 is TGCGCCAGCAGCTCGATAACCCGAGAAAACACTGAAGCTTTCTTT.

This rearrangement joins TRBV27 to TRBJ1-1; TRBD1 aligns across 8 bases. The CDR3 is made up of 16 amino acids. The ends lost 5 bases at V and 5 bases at J; junction bases unmatched: 13. Germline CDR1 reads MNHEY; CDR2 reads SMNVEV (reference sequence). In DNA, the CDR3 is TGTGCCAGCAGTCCCCTTGGACAGGGCTTTACGACTGAAGCTTTCTTT. The encoded protein is CASSPLGQGFTTEAFF.

A few counts support this clone. The genes are TRBV5-1 and TRBJ2-5, with TRBD1 matching 8 bases. Germline assignment: CDR1 SGHRS and CDR2 YFSETQ. V shed 4 bases, J shed 3 bases, and the junction held 8 bases outside the gene matches. The CDR3 totals 15 residues. The CDR3 coding sequence is TGCGCCAGCAGCCCGGACAGGGCTGGTGAAGAGACCCAGTACTTC. Protein: CASSPDRAGEETQYF.

This clone occurred a few times. The rearrangement links TRBV30 to TRBJ1-3; 7 bases align to TRBD1. The CDR3 is 15 amino acids. V was clipped by 2 bases and J by 4 bases; unmatched bases: 8. CDR1 and CDR2 (germline): GTSNPN, SVGIG (reference sequence). DNA for the CDR3: TGTGCCTGGAGTCCCTTGGGGACAGTCGGAAACACCATATATTTT. Protein: CAWSPLGTVGNTIYF.

The chain couples TRBV5-4 to TRBJ2-5; 7 nucleotides line up with TRBD2. Germline V gene lookup returns CDR1 SGHNT and CDR2 YYREEE (reference sequence). This CDR3 has 15 residues. Germline trimming cut 0 bases from V and 2 bases from J; bases unmatched to any gene: 4. The CDR3 nucleotides read TGTGCCAGCAGCTTGGGCGGGAGCGCGCAAGAGACCCAGTACTTC. This translates into CASSLGGSAQETQYF.

This rearrangement joins TRBV18 to TRBJ1-1; D perhaps matches TRBD1 (6 bases). The V and J ends lost 6 bases and 5 bases respectively, with 10 bases between them. The CDR3 runs 12 residues. Germline CDR1 KGHSH, CDR2 LQKENI. The CDR3 DNA is TGTGCCAGCTCTCCCGGACAGACTGAAGCTTTCTTT. Protein product: CASSPGQTEAFF.

This rearrangement joins TRBV2 to TRBJ2-2; TRBD1 might be the D (5 bases). Deletions cut 11 bases from V and 6 bases from J, with 16 bases between. Germline assignment: CDR1 SNHLY and CDR2 FYNNEI. The CDR3 is 13 amino acids. CDR3 in amino acids: CAGANFESGELFF. Written as DNA, the CDR3 is TGTGCCGGGGCAAATTTTGAGTCCGGGGAGCTGTTTTTT.

This clone was seen a single time. This sequence joins TRBV30 and TRBJ2-7; no reliable D call. V was pared by 1 base and J by 2 bases, with 6 bases between. The CDR3 is 12 residues long. Germline CDR1 is GTSNPN and CDR2 is SVGIG (reference sequence). As DNA, the CDR3 is TGTGCCTGGAGTGACCTAACCTACGAGCAGTACTTC. It is translated as CAWSDLTYEQYF.

The chain employs TRBV2 and TRBJ1-5; 9 bases map to TRBD1. This CDR3 region has 15 residues. Trimming cost V 4 bases and J 5 bases; bases outside gene matches: 6. CDR1 and CDR2 (germline): SNHLY, FYNNEI. DNA of the CDR3: TGTGCCAGCAGTGCAAGTACAGGGGGCTATCAGCCCCAGCATTTT. Amino acids: CASSASTGGYQPQHF.

The chain is built from TRBV3-1 (or the pseudogene TRBV3-2) and TRBJ1-6; 8 nucleotides align to TRBD1. Trimming removed 0 bases from V and 9 bases from J; junction bases left unmatched: 4. The CDR3 sequence is 15 residues long. The germline V gene has CDR1 LGHDT and CDR2 YNNKEL (reference sequence). CDR3 bases: TGTGCCAGCAGCCAAGATACAGGGGGAAGTTCACCCCTCCACTTT. Its translation: CASSQDTGGSSPLHF.

The V call is TRBV5-1, the J call TRBJ2-7; maybe TRBD1 (5 bases). In germline, CDR1 is SGHRS, CDR2 YFSETQ. V was trimmed by 4 bases and J by 0 bases, leaving 11 bases between them. The CDR3 is 14 residues long. In DNA, the CDR3 is TGCGCCAGCAGCGTAGACAGACCCTCCTACGAGCAGTACTTC. Amino acids: CASSVDRPSYEQYF. The whole variable domain, remainder taken from reference TRBV5-1 and TRBJ2-7, is KAGVTQTPRYLIKTRGQQVTLSCSPISGHRSVSWYQQTPGQGLQFLFEYFSETQRNKGNFPGRFSGRQFSNSRSEMNVSTLELGDSALYLCASSVDRPSYEQYFGPGTRLTVT.

The chain combines TRBV29-1 with TRBJ1-2, with D perhaps matching TRBD1 (5 bases). CDR1 SQVTM and CDR2 ANQGSEA come from the germline V gene. There are 11 residues in the CDR3. V was pared by 5 bases and J by 6 bases, with 10 bases between. Here the CDR3 reads CSVLEGNGYTF. The CDR3 coding sequence is TGCAGCGTTTTGGAGGGGAATGGCTACACCTTC.

The chain is built from TRBV25-1 and TRBJ1-1; perhaps TRBD1 as D (5 bases). V lost 3 bases and J lost 5, with 10 bases in between. The CDR3 spans 13 residues. In germline, CDR1 is MGHDK, CDR2 SYGVNS. CDR3 in amino acids: CASSEQGRTEAFF. The CDR3 DNA sequence: TGTGCCAGCAGTGAGCAGGGTAGGACTGAAGCTTTCTTT.

The genes are TRBV6-2 or TRBV6-3 and TRBJ1-5; 7 bases line up with TRBD1. Germline assignment: CDR1 MNHEY and CDR2 SVGEGT. Germline trimming cut 6 bases from V and 7 bases from J; bases unmatched to any gene: 6. The CDR3 has 13 residues. CDR3 sequence (DNA): TGTGCCAGCAGCTCACAGGGGTCGCAGCCCCAGCATTTT. It encodes CASSSQGSQPQHF.

In the case of this clone: A much bigger clone sits one base away, suggesting this may be a read error. The chain carries TRBV5-4 and TRBJ2-7; 9 positions agree with TRBD1. The CDR3 runs 13 residues. CDR1 SGHNT and CDR2 YYREEE come from the germline V gene (reference sequence). Trimming at V came to 4 bases and at J to 3 bases, leaving 2 bases not matched to a gene. The CDR3 DNA reads TGTGCCAGCAGCCGGGACAGGGTCTACGAGCAGTACTTC. Translating gives CASSRDRVYEQYF. The full variable domain, with the rest looked up from reference TRBV5-4 and TRBJ2-7, is ETGVTQSPTHLIKTRGQQVTLRCSSQSGHNTVSWYQQALGQGPQFIFQYYREEENGRGNFPPRFSGLQFPNYSSELNVNALELDDSALYLCASSRDRVYEQYFGPGTRLTVT.